The rows below give T cell receptor beta chains drawn from one sample of a study of identical twins. TCRdb reprocessed the 5' RACE reads with MiXCR, giving one entry per CDR3 protein. The sample includes over 550,000 distinct CDR3 sequences, roughly 7.1% of them seen just once. This sample also belongs to another study, concerning yellow fever vaccine responses in identical twins.

Sequences were obtained from PBMCs. The receptors were gathered from a woman between 18 and 29 years old in good health. Each CDR3 is given with its conserved first and last residue. The order of the fields is D gene, V gene, clone size, J gene, CDR3 protein, CDR3 DNA. A D gene is named only where the DNA matches it firmly. The listing skips clone size in some rows; elsewhere it reads once, few, many or a size class.

TRBD2	TRBV28	few	TRBJ2-5	CASSFPSGGTQETQYF	TGTGCCAGCAGTTTTCCTAGCGGGGGGACTCAAGAGACCCAGTACTTC
TRBD1	TRBV13	.	TRBJ2-1	CASSTRRQGENEQFF	TGTGCCAGCAGCACTAGACGACAGGGGGAGAATGAGCAGTTCTTC
TRBD2	TRBV11-2	many	TRBJ2-1	CASGTSGTASYNEQFF	TGTGCCAGCGGGACTAGCGGGACTGCCTCCTACAATGAGCAGTTCTTC
TRBD2	TRBV12-3/TRBV12-4	many	TRBJ2-1	CASRIGLAGYNEQFF	TGTGCCAGCAGAATTGGACTAGCGGGTTATAATGAGCAGTTCTTC
TRBD2	TRBV13	few	TRBJ2-7	CASSQGLAGDYEQYF	TGTGCCAGCAGCCAAGGACTAGCTGGTGACTACGAGCAGTACTTC
.	TRBV12-3/TRBV12-4	few	TRBJ1-2	CASSIRDTSGYTF	TGTGCCAGCAGTATACGGGACACCAGTGGCTACACCTTC
TRBD1	TRBV7-8	few	TRBJ2-2	CASSGTGTGVTGELFF	TGTGCCAGCAGCGGAACCGGGACAGGGGTTACCGGGGAGCTGTTTTTT
TRBD2	TRBV4-2	few	TRBJ2-2	CASSQEASGNTGELFF	TGTGCCAGCAGCCAAGAGGCTAGCGGGAACACCGGGGAGCTGTTTTTT
.	TRBV4-1	many	TRBJ2-7	CASSQDLVSGGLEQYF	TGCGCCAGCAGCCAAGATCTGGTCAGTGGGGGCCTCGAGCAGTACTTC
.	TRBV28	few	TRBJ2-3	CASSLMGAGTDTQYF	TGTGCCAGCAGTTTAATGGGGGCAGGCACAGATACGCAGTATTTT
TRBD2	TRBV4-1	few	TRBJ2-5	CASSQQSSGQETQYF	TGCGCCAGCAGCCAACAGAGTAGCGGGCAAGAGACCCAGTACTTC
.	TRBV19	.	TRBJ2-6	CASTGSTGANVLTF	TGTGCCAGTACAGGGTCTACTGGGGCCAACGTCCTGACTTTC
.	TRBV20-1	.	TRBJ2-5	CSARGVGVGTQYF	TGCAGTGCTAGAGGTGTGGGGGTGGGGACCCAGTACTTC
.	TRBV4-1	.	TRBJ1-3	CASSQAFRGSGNTIYF	TGCGCCAGCAGCCAAGCTTTCAGGGGATCTGGAAACACCATATATTTT
TRBD1	TRBV3-1	.	TRBJ2-7	CASSQDSRGPFEQYF	TGTGCCAGCAGCCAAGATTCCAGGGGGCCTTTCGAGCAGTACTTC
TRBD1	TRBV28	.	TRBJ2-5	CASRQDRVLETQYF	TGTGCCAGCCGTCAGGACAGGGTACTTGAGACCCAGTACTTC
.	TRBV28	.	TRBJ2-1	CASSPRTGIAYNEQFF	TGTGCCAGCAGTCCCCGAACAGGGATTGCCTACAATGAGCAGTTCTTC
.	TRBV2	.	TRBJ1-6	CASSDAGVDSPLHF	TGTGCCAGCAGTGATGCGGGGGTAGATTCACCCCTCCACTTT
.	TRBV7-9	.	TRBJ2-2	CASSPPWDNTGELFF	TGTGCCAGCAGCCCCCCGTGGGACAACACCGGGGAGCTGTTTTTT
.	TRBV2	many	TRBJ2-3	CASSDRTGGADTQYF	TGTGCCAGCAGTGATAGGACCGGGGGAGCAGATACGCAGTATTTT
.	TRBV6-5	.	TRBJ1-5	CASSYSTVTPQHF	TGTGCCAGCAGTTACAGCACAGTGACCCCCCAGCATTTT
TRBD2	TRBV6-2/TRBV6-3	.	TRBJ2-1	CASSRGGLGEGGIFYNEQFF	TGTGCCAGCAGTAGGGGTGGACTAGGCGAGGGCGGGATTTTTTACAATGAGCAGTTCTTC
TRBD1	TRBV12-3/TRBV12-4	many	TRBJ1-6	CASRSGQGKSNSPLHF	TGTGCCAGCAGATCGGGACAGGGGAAGAGTAATTCACCCCTCCACTTT
.	TRBV11-3	many	TRBJ2-3	CASSLREDYTSTDTQYF	TGTGCCAGCAGCTTGCGTGAAGACTACACAAGCACAGATACGCAGTATTTT
TRBD2	TRBV3-1	.	TRBJ2-1	CASSPLAGGTDEQFF	TGTGCCAGCAGCCCCCTAGCGGGAGGGACCGACGAGCAGTTCTTC
.	TRBV7-3	.	TRBJ2-1	CASSLSIDYNEQFF	TGTGCCAGCAGCTTAAGCATAGACTACAATGAGCAGTTCTTC
TRBD2	TRBV5-1	.	TRBJ2-5	CASSLVSSGGQETQYF	TGCGCCAGCAGCTTGGTCTCTAGCGGGGGACAAGAGACCCAGTACTTC
.	TRBV5-1	.	TRBJ2-5	CASSPRTKETQYF	TGCGCCAGCAGCCCCCGTACTAAAGAGACCCAGTACTTC
TRBD1	TRBV12-3/TRBV12-4	.	TRBJ1-3	CASNGQASGNTIYF	TGTGCCAGCAACGGACAGGCCTCTGGAAACACCATATATTTT
TRBD1	TRBV15	many	TRBJ1-6	CATSTGQGGNSPLHF	TGTGCCACCAGCACCGGACAGGGTGGCAATTCACCCCTCCACTTT
TRBD2	TRBV4-1	.	TRBJ2-3	CASSQENALAGATDTQYF	TGCGCCAGCAGCCAAGAGAACGCCCTAGCGGGAGCCACAGATACGCAGTATTTT
.	TRBV7-9	.	TRBJ1-2	CASTYTPVDERGYTF	TGTGCCAGCACCTATACCCCCGTCGACGAGAGGGGCTACACCTTC
TRBD2	TRBV5-1	few	TRBJ2-1	CASSQLRLAGSYNEQFF	TGCGCCAGCAGCCAACTAAGACTAGCGGGGTCCTACAATGAGCAGTTCTTC
TRBD1	TRBV12-3/TRBV12-4	.	TRBJ2-1	CASRRQGPEGYNEQFF	TGTGCCAGCAGACGACAGGGGCCCGAGGGGTACAATGAGCAGTTCTTC
.	TRBV2	.	TRBJ1-5	CASRRGAGANQPQHF	TGTGCCAGCAGGCGGGGCGCGGGGGCCAATCAGCCCCAGCATTTT
TRBD2	TRBV7-2	few	TRBJ2-1	CASSGGLGYNEQFF	TGTGCCAGCAGCGGTGGACTAGGCTACAATGAGCAGTTCTTC
TRBD2	TRBV3-1	many	TRBJ2-1	CASGRGGLDNEQFF	TGTGCCAGCGGGCGGGGGGGGTTGGACAATGAGCAGTTCTTC
TRBD2	TRBV6-1	many	TRBJ2-3	CASSDYLAGGLLDTQYF	TGTGCCAGCAGCGATTACCTAGCGGGGGGTCTTTTAGATACGCAGTATTTT
.	TRBV11-2	.	TRBJ1-6	CASSLVWSSYNSPLHF	TGTGCCAGCAGCTTAGTCTGGAGCTCCTATAATTCACCCCTCCACTTT
TRBD2	TRBV12-3/TRBV12-4	.	TRBJ2-7	CASAPLGRAYEQYF	TGTGCCAGCGCCCCCTTGGGGAGGGCCTACGAGCAGTACTTC
.	TRBV20-1	few	TRBJ2-5	CSAPRSPPQQETQYF	TGCAGTGCTCCCCGTAGTCCCCCGCAGCAAGAGACCCAGTACTTC
.	TRBV29-1	.	TRBJ2-1	CSAPDASYNEQFF	TGCAGCGCCCCCGATGCGTCCTACAATGAGCAGTTCTTC
.	TRBV12-3/TRBV12-4	many	TRBJ2-2	CASSPPLAGELFF	TGTGCCAGCAGTCCCCCCCTGGCCGGGGAGCTGTTTTTT
.	TRBV7-8	.	TRBJ1-2	CASSLGRLGGRDYGYTF	TGTGCCAGCAGCTTAGGAAGGTTAGGAGGACGGGACTATGGCTACACCTTC
.	TRBV29-1	few	TRBJ2-1	CSVEGFEYNEQFF	TGCAGCGTTGAAGGTTTCGAATACAATGAGCAGTTCTTC
.	TRBV11-2	few	TRBJ1-4	CASSLTGITNEKLFF	TGTGCCAGCAGCCTTACAGGGATAACTAATGAAAAACTGTTTTTT
TRBD2	TRBV24-1	.	TRBJ2-3	CATSDREEAGVAGTDTQYF	TGTGCCACCAGTGACCGAGAGGAGGCGGGGGTTGCGGGCACAGATACGCAGTATTTT
TRBD1	TRBV29-1	.	TRBJ1-2	CSVESTGGGNYGYTF	TGCAGCGTTGAATCTACAGGGGGTGGTAACTATGGCTACACCTTC
TRBD2	TRBV7-8	.	TRBJ2-1	CASKGASSGRARSYNEQFF	TGTGCCAGTAAGGGAGCCTCCAGCGGGAGGGCCCGGTCCTACAATGAGCAGTTCTTC
.	TRBV4-1	.	TRBJ1-1	CASSQFRLNTEAFF	TGCGCCAGCAGCCAATTTAGGCTGAACACTGAAGCTTTCTTT
TRBD1	TRBV5-1	.	TRBJ1-1	CASSPETGIHTEAFF	TGCGCCAGCAGCCCCGAGACAGGGATTCACACTGAAGCTTTCTTT
TRBD2	TRBV29-1	.	TRBJ2-5	CSVATGTSGQETQYF	TGCAGCGTTGCTACCGGGACTAGCGGCCAAGAGACCCAGTACTTC
TRBD2	TRBV20-1	few	TRBJ2-7	CSATTSGRTQDYEQYF	TGCAGTGCTACGACTAGCGGGAGGACACAAGACTACGAGCAGTACTTC
.	TRBV27	many	TRBJ2-1	CASSLGLGAYEQFF	TGTGCCAGCAGTTTAGGCCTTGGGGCTTATGAGCAGTTCTTC